This T cell receptor beta chain was found in a study of human T cells and chemical hapten exposure (TCRdb year 2021). About the full investigation: For sensitization, 2% DPC in acetone was applied to a roughly 2 cm by roughly 2 cm area of upper inner arm skin. Throughout the study period of roughly five months, patients also received therapeutic DPC doses to the scalp every week. Patch testing was performed on the upper back with Finn chambers containing 0.01% DPC, and the patch tests were scored after 6 days according to International Contact Dermatitis Research Group standards. Alopecia areata with under or over 50% scalp involvement, alopecia totalis and alopecia universalis were represented in the patient cohort, which was mostly female. The libraries were sequenced as a pool, and the TCR yield per sample differed mostly because of small variations in library volumes within the pool. This study followed changes in the peripheral blood TCR repertoire in vivo during primary and secondary sensitization of alopecia patients to the hapten diphenylcyclopropenone (DPC). Blood samples were taken from patients before sensitization (week 0) and at 2, 6 and about 24 weeks after DPC sensitization. Approximately 28 alopecia patients gave blood for TCR sequencing at one to four time points (pre-sensitization, 2, 6 and 24 weeks). Points the paper makes about the study in general: Compared with pre-sensitization or healthy control sets, expanded TCRs formed significantly more large CDR3 similarity clusters, which is consistent with antigen-driven responses. DPC sensitization did not change the number of TCRs with a frequency above 1 in 1000, and there was no evidence of changes in global repertoire structure. Alopecia, a presumed autoimmune disease, was present in all patients, so the immune response of the patients might differ from that of healthy individuals. After repeated subsampling, the strength of the expansion versus patch-test correlation and the threshold at which it became significant changed. A positive correlation was found between the number of PT1 expanded TCRs and patch test score, with significance reached at thresholds 8, 16 and 32 but not 4.

Library preparation used RACE. This sample was sequenced with a NextSeq 500. During library preparation, unique molecular identifiers were attached to individual cDNA molecules so that TCRs could be counted in a quantitative, reproducible way. For every blood RNA sample, sequencing covered both the TCR alpha and TCR beta chains. As for the authors' bioinformatics: A median of approximately 96,000 TCRs per sample was observed, with a range of about 20,000 to 750,000. V, J and CDR3 annotation of the TCR reads was carried out using the Decombinator software suite. For the PS versus PT1 abundance plots, all samples were subsampled to the same number of TCRs (28,000). Expanded TCRs were defined as absent before sensitization and observed at least eight times at the 2-week time point. Using fastp trimming at Q25 and MiXCR clonotype assembly, TCRdb reanalyzed the public sequencing data and kept in-frame beta chains. Rows matching on CDR3 protein sequence are summarized as one entry with the most common DNA and genes. The V and J calls were determined by TCRdb, not by the authors. The table for this sample lists around 250,000 distinct CDR3 sequences; about 8.6% of them were counted only once. The ten largest clones take up about 2.5% of the sample.

This specimen's time point label, interpreted: pre-sensitization, week 0. The treatment or condition label, as the study defines it: therapeutic diphenylcyclopropenone sensitization with weekly scalp DPC. At every patch-test visit, the blood draw took place before the patch test was put on. To be eligible, patients had to be aged 18 to 70, diagnosed with alopecia and judged suitable for DPC therapy, while pregnant patients were excluded. Total RNA was isolated from unfractionated whole blood collected in Tempus Blood RNA tubes. V and J are truncated by 5 bases and 5 bases respectively, leaving an intervening sequence of 11 bases. Sequences SGDLS (CDR1) and YYNGEE (CDR2) are obtained from the germline V gene. The CDR3 starts with the cysteine, ends with the phenylalanine, and has 14 residues. CDR3 DNA is the only sequence kept; it has 42 bases, read in frame from the first base. The table lists this clonotype with a few counts. The antigen it recognizes is unknown. There are no base qualities to consult, and no much larger clone falls within one base.

The chain joins TRBV9 to TRBJ1-6; the D segment could be TRBD1, given 5 matching bases. The TCR sequence derives from a woman between 40 and 50 years old with alopecia areata. Some clones in this sample may be carry-over from other donors' samples. This sample comprised whole blood, obtained in connection with sensitization to the hapten diphenylcyclopropenone (DPC). The CDR3 protein: CASRPGADNSPLHF. The bases read TGTGCCAGCAGACCTGGGGCGGATAATTCACCCCTCCACTTT.